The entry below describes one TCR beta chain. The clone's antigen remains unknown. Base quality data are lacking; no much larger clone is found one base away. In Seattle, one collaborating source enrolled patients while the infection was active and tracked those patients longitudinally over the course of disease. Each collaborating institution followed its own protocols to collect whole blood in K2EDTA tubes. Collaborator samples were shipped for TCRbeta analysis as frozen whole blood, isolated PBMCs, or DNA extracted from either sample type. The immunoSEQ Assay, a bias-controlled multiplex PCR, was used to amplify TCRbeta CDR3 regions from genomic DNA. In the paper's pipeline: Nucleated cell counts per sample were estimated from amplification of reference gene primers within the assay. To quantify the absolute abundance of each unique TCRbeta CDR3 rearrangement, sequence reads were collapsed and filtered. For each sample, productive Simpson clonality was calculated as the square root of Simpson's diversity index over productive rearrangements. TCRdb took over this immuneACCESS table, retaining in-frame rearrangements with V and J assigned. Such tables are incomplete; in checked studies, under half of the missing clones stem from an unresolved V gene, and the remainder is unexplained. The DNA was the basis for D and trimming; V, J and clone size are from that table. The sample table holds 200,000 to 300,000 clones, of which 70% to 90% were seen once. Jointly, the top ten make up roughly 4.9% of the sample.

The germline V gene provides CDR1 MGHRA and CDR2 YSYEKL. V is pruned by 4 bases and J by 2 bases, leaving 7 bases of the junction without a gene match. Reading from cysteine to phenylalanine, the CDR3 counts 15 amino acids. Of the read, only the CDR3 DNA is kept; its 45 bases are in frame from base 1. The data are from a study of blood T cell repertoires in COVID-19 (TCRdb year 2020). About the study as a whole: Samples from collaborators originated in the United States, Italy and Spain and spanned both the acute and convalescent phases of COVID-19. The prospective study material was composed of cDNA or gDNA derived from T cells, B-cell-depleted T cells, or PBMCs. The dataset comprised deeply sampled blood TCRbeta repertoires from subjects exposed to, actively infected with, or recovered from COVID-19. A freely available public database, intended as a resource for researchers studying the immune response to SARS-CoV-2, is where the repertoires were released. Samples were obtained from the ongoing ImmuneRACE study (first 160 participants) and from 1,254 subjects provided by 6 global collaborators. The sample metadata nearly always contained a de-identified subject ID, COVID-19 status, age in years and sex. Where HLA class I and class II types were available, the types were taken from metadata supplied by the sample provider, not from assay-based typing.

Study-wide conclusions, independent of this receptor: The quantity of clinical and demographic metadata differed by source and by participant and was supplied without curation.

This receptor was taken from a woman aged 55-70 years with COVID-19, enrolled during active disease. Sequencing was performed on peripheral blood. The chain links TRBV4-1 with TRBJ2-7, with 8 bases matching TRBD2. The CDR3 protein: CASSRTSGAAYEQYF. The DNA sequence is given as TGCGCCAGCAGCCGAACTAGCGGAGCGGCCTACGAGCAGTACTTC.